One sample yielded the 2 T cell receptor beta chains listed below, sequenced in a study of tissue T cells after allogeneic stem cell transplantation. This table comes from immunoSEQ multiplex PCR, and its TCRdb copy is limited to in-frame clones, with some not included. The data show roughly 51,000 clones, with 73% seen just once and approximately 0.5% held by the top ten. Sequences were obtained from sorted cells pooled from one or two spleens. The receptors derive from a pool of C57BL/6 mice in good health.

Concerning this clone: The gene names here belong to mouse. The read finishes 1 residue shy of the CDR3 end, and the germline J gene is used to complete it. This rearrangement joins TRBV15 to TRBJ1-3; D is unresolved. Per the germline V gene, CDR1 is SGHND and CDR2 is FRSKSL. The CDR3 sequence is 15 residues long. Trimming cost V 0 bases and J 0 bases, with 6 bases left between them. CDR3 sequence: CASSLARSSGNTLYF. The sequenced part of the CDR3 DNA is TGTGCCAGCAGTTTAGCGCGCAGTTCTGGAAATACGCTCTAT. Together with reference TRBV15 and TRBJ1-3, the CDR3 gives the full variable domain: DAGVTQTPRHEVAEKGQTIILKCEPVSGHNDLFWYRQTKIQGLELLSYFRSKSLMEDGGAFKDRFKAEMLNSSFSTLKIQPTEPKDSAVYLCASSLARSSGNTLYFGEGSRLIVV.

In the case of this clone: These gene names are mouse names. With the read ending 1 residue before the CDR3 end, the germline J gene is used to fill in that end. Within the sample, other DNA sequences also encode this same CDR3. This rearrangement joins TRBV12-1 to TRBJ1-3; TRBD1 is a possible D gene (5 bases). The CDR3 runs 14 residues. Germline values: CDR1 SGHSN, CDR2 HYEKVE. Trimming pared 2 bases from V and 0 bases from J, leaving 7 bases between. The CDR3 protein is CASSPGNSGNTLYF. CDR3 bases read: TGTGCCAGCTCTCCAGGGAATTCTGGAAATACGCTCTAT.